This TCR beta chain stems from a study of blood T cell repertoires in COVID-19 (dated by TCRdb to about 2020). Some background on the complete study: Samples covering the acute and convalescent phases of COVID-19 were provided by collaborators in the United States, Italy and Spain. The prospective study material was composed of cDNA or gDNA derived from T cells, B-cell-depleted T cells, or PBMCs. The dataset comprised deeply sampled blood TCRbeta repertoires from subjects exposed to, actively infected with, or recovered from COVID-19. A freely available public database, intended as a resource for researchers studying the immune response to SARS-CoV-2, is where the repertoires were released. Samples were obtained from the ongoing ImmuneRACE study (first 160 participants) and from 1,254 subjects provided by 6 global collaborators. Sample metadata almost always included a de-identified subject ID, COVID-19 status, age in years and sex. Where available, HLA class I and class II types were taken from metadata supplied by the sample provider and were not determined by assay-based typing.

Reading the germline V gene gives CDR1 SQVTM and CDR2 ANQGSEA. V is cut back by 6 bases and J by 3 bases, with 4 bases in the junction unmatched. CDR3 length: 12 amino acids, cysteine to phenylalanine. Only the CDR3 DNA stays, 36 bases, in frame from base 1. Study-level results and caveats: How much clinical and demographic metadata was included differed by source and by participant, and the metadata was provided uncurated.

The immunoSEQ Assay, a bias-controlled multiplex PCR, was used to amplify TCRbeta CDR3 regions from genomic DNA. The published analysis was carried out like this. Within the assay, amplification of reference gene primers was used to estimate how many nucleated cells each sample contained. Sequence reads were collapsed and filtered to measure the absolute abundance of every unique TCRbeta CDR3 rearrangement. Productive Simpson clonality was computed per sample as the square root of Simpson's diversity index over productive rearrangements. TCRdb mirrors the immuneACCESS table, restricted to in-frame sequences. Some clones are absent from its copies; in checked studies, under half trace to an unresolved V gene, and the reason for the others is unknown. The V and J calls and clone size were taken over from that table, and D and trimming were inferred from the DNA. For this sample the table gives around 500,000 clones, of which 88% were detected only once. The ten largest clones take up 6.5% to 9.5% of the sample.

This clone occurred once. Its cognate antigen has yet to be identified. Nothing much larger sits one base from this clone, and base qualities are not available. Participants in the prospective study were enrolled through a virtual design, were aged roughly 18 to 100 years, and lived in 24 United States geographic areas. To assign participants to cohorts, the prospective study relied on clinical history that participants themselves reported in a screening survey and a study questionnaire. Recovered participants in ImmuneRACE Cohort 3 were defined by two consecutive negative NP/OP PCR tests, clearance by a healthcare professional, or resolution of symptoms. In the prospective study, whole blood, serum and a nasopharyngeal or oropharyngeal swab were collected from each participant by mobile phlebotomists. Prospective study participants could optionally give additional blood draws and questionnaires over a roughly two-month period. Blood samples from the prospective study were shipped frozen or at room temperature prior to DNA extraction.

The V and J genes are TRBV29-1 and TRBJ1-1, and TRBD1 aligns with 7 junction nucleotides. The sample taken for sequencing was PBMCs or T cells enriched from blood (not recorded which). The receptor comes from a woman between 55 and 75 years old who had recovered from COVID-19. The DNA sequence is TGCAGCGTGCGACAGGGCTACACTGAAGCTTTCTTT. This is translated as CSVRQGYTEAFF. With all but the CDR3 taken from the reference TRBV29-1 and TRBJ1-1 genes, the full variable domain is: SAVISQKPSRDICQRGTSLTIQCQVDSQVTMMFWYRQQPGQSLTLIATANQGSEATYESGFVIDKFPISRPNLTFSTLTVSNMSPEDSSIYLCSVRQGYTEAFFGQGTRLTVV.